These 10 T cell receptor beta chains were all obtained from the same sample, sequenced in a study of blood T cells in healthy people across ages. It was with a sample-barcoded 5' primer and a J-beta primer mix that a second PCR of roughly 7 to 12 cycles was run. One entry per CDR3 protein results from TCRdb running MiXCR on the 5' RACE reads. Among 650,000 to 1,000,000 distinct CDR3 sequences listed, roughly 40% were seen once. Sequencing was performed on blood. The receptors here all came from a man between 18 and 35 years old in good health.

This clonotype showed up many times. The chain uses TRBV4-3 and TRBJ2-3; TRBD1 matches at 7 bases. This CDR3 spans 15 amino acids. Germline lookup yields CDR1 LGHNA and CDR2 YSLEER. V dropped 1 base and J dropped 4; count of bases not matched to a gene: 5. The CDR3 region is CASSQVVDRADTQYF. The CDR3 DNA reads as TGCGCCAGCAGCCAAGTCGTTGACAGGGCAGATACGCAGTATTTT.

The rearrangement links TRBV6-6 to TRBJ2-3; the match to TRBD1 covers 8 bases. In germline, CDR1 is MNHNY, CDR2 SVGAGI (reference sequence). V was clipped by 2 bases and J by 5 bases; unmatched bases: 6. CDR3 length equals 15 residues. CDR3 coding DNA: TGTGCCAGCAGTTACGAGGGACAGGTAAAAGATACGCAGTATTTT. It codes for CASSYEGQVKDTQYF.

The gene calls are TRBV20-1 and TRBJ2-7, with 9 bases matching TRBD1. The length of the CDR3 is 11 residues. V shed 2 bases and J 12 bases; nucleotides not matched to a gene: 5. Germline V lookup: CDR1 DFQATT, CDR2 SNEGSKA (reference sequence). The CDR3 sequence: CSARNTDRGYF. Here the CDR3 DNA reads TGCAGTGCTAGAAATACGGACAGGGGGTACTTC.

This clonotype has a handful of counts. The V and J genes are TRBV5-1 and TRBJ1-1; D gene unclear. V lost 0 bases, J lost 1 base, and 13 bases lay in between. Looked up from germline, CDR1 is SGHRS and CDR2 is YFSETQ. The CDR3 loop spans 16 amino acids. The CDR3 loop is CASSLGSGNSNTEAFF. CDR3 in DNA: TGCGCCAGCAGCTTGGGGTCAGGAAATTCGAACACTGAAGCTTTCTTT. The complete variable domain, with remaining parts taken from reference TRBV5-1 and TRBJ1-1, reads KAGVTQTPRYLIKTRGQQVTLSCSPISGHRSVSWYQQTPGQGLQFLFEYFSETQRNKGNFPGRFSGRQFSNSRSEMNVSTLELGDSALYLCASSLGSGNSNTEAFFGQGTRLTVV.

This clonotype was observed a few times. The CDR3, as DNA: TGTGCCAGCAGTTTCGCAGGATCGAACACTGAAGCTTTCTTT. It encodes CASSFAGSNTEAFF. The chain joins TRBV12-3 or TRBV12-4 to TRBJ1-1; no reliable D call. Trimming cost V 3 bases and J 1 base, with 9 bases left between them. CDR3 length: 14 residues.

This clonotype has more than one count but fewer than ten. This may arise from a read error, as a much more abundant clone is one base away. The chain employs TRBV29-1 and TRBJ2-7; D perhaps matches TRBD1 (5 bases). CDR1 and CDR2 from the germline V gene are SQVTM and ANQGSEA. CDR3 length equals 14 residues. V shed 7 bases and J shed 1 base, with 17 bases lying between them. The CDR3 nucleotides are TGCAGCGCTGAGATCCTGGACAATTCCTACGAGCAGTACTTC. This sequence encodes CSAEILDNSYEQYF.

Comment on this clonotype: Relative to the germline gene, one junction end is altered; a read error may explain this. This chain uses TRBV4-3 with TRBJ1-2, with 7 positions matching TRBD1. The CDR3 has 15 amino acids. Germline V gene lookup returns CDR1 LGHNA and CDR2 YSLEER. As DNA, the CDR3 is TGCGCCAGCAGCCAAAATGGCAGGGGGTTAGATGGCTACACCTTT. Its protein is CASSQNGRGLDGYTF.

This clonotype appeared a few times. This chain links TRBV20-1 with TRBJ2-1, with D possibly being TRBD2 (6 bases). Trimming left V 4 bases short and J 9 bases short, with 19 bases between. The CDR3 length is 14 residues. In germline, CDR1 is DFQATT, CDR2 SNEGSKA (reference sequence). The CDR3 bases are TGCAGTGCTACGTGGGGGACCGATAGCGGTGAGCAGTTCTTC. This encodes CSATWGTDSGEQFF.

This clonotype was seen a few times. This sequence joins TRBV4-2 and TRBJ2-1; 9 bases fit TRBD1. This CDR3 region has 15 residues. Germline CDR1 reads LGHNA; CDR2 reads YNFKEQ. With 4 bases clipped from V and 9 bases from J, the junction kept 10 bases outside the gene matches. The DNA for the CDR3 is TGTGCCAGCAGCCCCCGGGACAGGGTTGGTGGTGAGCAGTTCTTC. It specifies CASSPRDRVGGEQFF.

This clonotype occurred many times. The chain links TRBV29-1 to TRBJ1-2; D is unclear. Germline CDR1 reads SQVTM; CDR2 reads ANQGSEA. This CDR3 comprises 11 residues. Trimming removed 0 bases from V and 8 bases from J, with 7 bases in between. This CDR3 reads CSVEEPGGYTF. CDR3 DNA sequence: TGCAGCGTTGAAGAACCGGGGGGCTACACCTTC.